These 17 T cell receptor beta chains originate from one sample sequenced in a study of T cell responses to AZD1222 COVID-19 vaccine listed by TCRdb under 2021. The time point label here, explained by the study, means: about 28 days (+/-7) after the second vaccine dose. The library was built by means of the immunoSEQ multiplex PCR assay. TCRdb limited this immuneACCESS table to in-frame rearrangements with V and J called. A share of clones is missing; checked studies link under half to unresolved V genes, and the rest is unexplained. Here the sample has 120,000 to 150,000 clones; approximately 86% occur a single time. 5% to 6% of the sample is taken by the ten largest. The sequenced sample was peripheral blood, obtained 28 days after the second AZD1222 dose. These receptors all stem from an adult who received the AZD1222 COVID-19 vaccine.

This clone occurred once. As DNA, the CDR3 is TGTGCCAGCAGTGTCCAGCTAATGGCAAATGAGCAGTTCTTC. It translates to CASSVQLMANEQFF. The chain carries TRBV25-1 and TRBJ2-1; D ambiguous. CDR1 is MGHDK, CDR2 SYGVNS, per germline. V was pared by 4 bases and J by 7 bases, with 14 bases between. This CDR3 comprises 14 residues.

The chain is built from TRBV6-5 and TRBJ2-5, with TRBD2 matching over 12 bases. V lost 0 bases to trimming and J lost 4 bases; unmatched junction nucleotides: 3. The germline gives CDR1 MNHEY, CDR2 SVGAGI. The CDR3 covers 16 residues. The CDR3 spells CASSYSLAGGPETQYF. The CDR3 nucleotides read TGTGCCAGCAGTTACTCCCTAGCGGGGGGGCCAGAGACCCAGTACTTC.

The CDR3 sequence is CATSRDSDPSGGYTF. CDR3 nucleotides: TGTGCCACCAGCAGAGATTCGGACCCCTCGGGTGGCTACACCTTC. V usage is TRBV15 and J usage is TRBJ1-2; no reliable D call. The germline V gene encodes CDR1 LNHNV and CDR2 YYDKDF (reference sequence). The CDR3 runs to 15 residues. Trimming pared 0 bases from V and 7 bases from J, leaving 15 bases between.

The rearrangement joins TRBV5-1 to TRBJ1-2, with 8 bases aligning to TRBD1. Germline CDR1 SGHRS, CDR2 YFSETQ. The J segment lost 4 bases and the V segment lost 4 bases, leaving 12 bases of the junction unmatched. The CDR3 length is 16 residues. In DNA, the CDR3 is TGCGCCAGCAGCCTTAGCCAGGGGGCTTCGATCTATGGCTACACCTTC. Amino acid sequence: CASSLSQGASIYGYTF. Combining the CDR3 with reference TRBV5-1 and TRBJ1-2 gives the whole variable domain KAGVTQTPRYLIKTRGQQVTLSCSPISGHRSVSWYQQTPGQGLQFLFEYFSETQRNKGNFPGRFSGRQFSNSRSEMNVSTLELGDSALYLCASSLSQGASIYGYTFGSGTRLTVV.

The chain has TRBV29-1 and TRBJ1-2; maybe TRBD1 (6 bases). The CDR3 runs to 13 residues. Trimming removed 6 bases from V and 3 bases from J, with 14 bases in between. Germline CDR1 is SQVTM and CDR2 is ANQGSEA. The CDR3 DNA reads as TGCAGCGTGGAGGACAGCCGGGACTATGGCTACACCTTC. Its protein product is CSVEDSRDYGYTF. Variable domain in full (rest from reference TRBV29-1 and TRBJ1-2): SAVISQKPSRDICQRGTSLTIQCQVDSQVTMMFWYRQQPGQSLTLIATANQGSEATYESGFVIDKFPISRPNLTFSTLTVSNMSPEDSSIYLCSVEDSRDYGYTFGSGTRLTVV.

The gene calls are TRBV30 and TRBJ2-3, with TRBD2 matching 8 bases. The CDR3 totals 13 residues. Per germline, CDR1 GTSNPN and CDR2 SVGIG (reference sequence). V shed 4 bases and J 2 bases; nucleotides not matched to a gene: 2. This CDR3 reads CAWTGRATDTQYF. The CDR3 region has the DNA TGTGCCTGGACCGGGAGGGCCACAGATACGCAGTATTTT.

The CDR3 nucleotides are TGTGCCAGCAGTTTGTACGGATATGGCTACACCTTC. Translated: CASSLYGYGYTF. The chain uses TRBV12-3 or TRBV12-4 and TRBJ1-2; D uncertain. V shed 3 bases and J shed 5 bases, with 7 bases lying between them. This CDR3 is 12 amino acids long.

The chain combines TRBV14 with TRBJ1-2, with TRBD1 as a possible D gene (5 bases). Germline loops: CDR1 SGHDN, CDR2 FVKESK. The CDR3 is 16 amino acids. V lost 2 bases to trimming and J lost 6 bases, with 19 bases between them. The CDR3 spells CASSQHTPGLGNGYTF. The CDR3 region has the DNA TGTGCCAGCAGCCAACACACTCCGGGACTAGGAAATGGCTACACCTTC.

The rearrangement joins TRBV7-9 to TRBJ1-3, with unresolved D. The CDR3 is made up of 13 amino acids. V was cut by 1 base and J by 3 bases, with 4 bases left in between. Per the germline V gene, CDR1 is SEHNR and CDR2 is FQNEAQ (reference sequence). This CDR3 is CASSLDGGNTIYF. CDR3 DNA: TGTGCCAGCAGCTTAGACGGTGGAAACACCATATATTTT.

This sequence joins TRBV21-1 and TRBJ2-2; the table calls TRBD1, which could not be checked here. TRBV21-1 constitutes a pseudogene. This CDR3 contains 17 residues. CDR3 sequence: CASSINRDRGWSGELFF. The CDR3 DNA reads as TGTGCCAGCAGCATCAACCGGGACAGGGGTTGGAGCGGGGAGCTGTTTTTT.

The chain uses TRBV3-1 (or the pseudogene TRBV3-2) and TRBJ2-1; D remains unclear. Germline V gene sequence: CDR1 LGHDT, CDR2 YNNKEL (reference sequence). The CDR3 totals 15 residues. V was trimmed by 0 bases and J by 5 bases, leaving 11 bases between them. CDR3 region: CASSQDRYLNNEQFF. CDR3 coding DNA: TGTGCCAGCAGCCAAGACCGTTACTTAAACAATGAGCAGTTCTTC.

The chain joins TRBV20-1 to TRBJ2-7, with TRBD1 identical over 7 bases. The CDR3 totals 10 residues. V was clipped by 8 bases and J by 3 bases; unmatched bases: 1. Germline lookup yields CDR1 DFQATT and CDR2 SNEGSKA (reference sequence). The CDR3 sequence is CSSGGYEQYF. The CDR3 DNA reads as TGCAGTTCAGGGGGCTACGAGCAGTACTTC.

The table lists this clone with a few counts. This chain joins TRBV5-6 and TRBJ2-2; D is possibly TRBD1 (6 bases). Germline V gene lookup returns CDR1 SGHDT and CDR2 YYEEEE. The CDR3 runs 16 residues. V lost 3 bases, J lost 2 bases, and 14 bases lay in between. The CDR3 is CASSSRPTGNTGELFF. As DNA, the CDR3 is TGTGCCAGCAGCTCTCGCCCGACAGGTAACACCGGGGAGCTGTTTTTT.

The CDR3 reads CASERGGGVSYEQYF. CDR3 DNA sequence: TGTGCCAGCGAAAGGGGGGGCGGGGTCTCCTACGAGCAGTACTTC. The genes are TRBV7-8 and TRBJ2-7; the D gene is possibly TRBD2 (7 bases). CDR1 SGHVS and CDR2 FQNEAQ come from the germline V gene. CDR3 length: 15 residues. Between the trimmed V and J ends, which lost 8 bases and 0 bases, there was a span of 17 bases. Filled out from reference TRBV7-8 and TRBJ2-7, the complete variable domain reads GAGVSQSPRYKVAKRGQDVALRCDPISGHVSLFWYQQALGQGPEFLTYFQNEAQLDKSGLPSDRFFAERPEGSVSTLKIQRTQQEDSAVYLCASERGGGVSYEQYFGPGTRLTVT.

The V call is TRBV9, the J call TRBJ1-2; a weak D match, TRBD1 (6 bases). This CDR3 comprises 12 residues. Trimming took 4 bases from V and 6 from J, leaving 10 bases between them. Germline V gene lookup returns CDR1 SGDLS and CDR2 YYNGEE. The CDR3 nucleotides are TGTGCCAGCAGCCCTTGGACAGATGGCTACACCTTC. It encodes CASSPWTDGYTF.

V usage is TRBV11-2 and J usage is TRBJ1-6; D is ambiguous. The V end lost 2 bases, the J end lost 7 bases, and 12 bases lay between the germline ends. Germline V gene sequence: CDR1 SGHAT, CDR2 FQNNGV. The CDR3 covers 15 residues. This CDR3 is CASSLRRDGNSPLHF. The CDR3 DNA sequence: TGTGCCAGCAGCTTAAGGAGGGATGGGAATTCACCCCTCCACTTT.

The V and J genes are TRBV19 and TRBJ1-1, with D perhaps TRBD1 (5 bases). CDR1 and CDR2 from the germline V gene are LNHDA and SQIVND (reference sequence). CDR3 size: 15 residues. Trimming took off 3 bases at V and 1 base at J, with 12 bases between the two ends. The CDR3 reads CASSIGGWGNTEAFF. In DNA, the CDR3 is TGTGCCAGTAGTATCGGGGGATGGGGGAACACTGAAGCTTTCTTT.